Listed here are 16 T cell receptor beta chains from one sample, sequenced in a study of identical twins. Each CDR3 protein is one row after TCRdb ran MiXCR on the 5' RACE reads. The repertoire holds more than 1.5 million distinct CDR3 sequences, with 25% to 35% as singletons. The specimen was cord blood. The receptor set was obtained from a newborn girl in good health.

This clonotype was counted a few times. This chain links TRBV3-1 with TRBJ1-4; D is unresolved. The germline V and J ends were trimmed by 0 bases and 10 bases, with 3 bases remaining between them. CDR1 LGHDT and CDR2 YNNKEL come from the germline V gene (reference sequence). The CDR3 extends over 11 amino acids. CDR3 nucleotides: TGTGCCAGCAGCCAAGATGGAAAACTGTTTTTT. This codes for CASSQDGKLFF. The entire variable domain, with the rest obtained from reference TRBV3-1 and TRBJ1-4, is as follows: DTAVSQTPKYLVTQMGNDKSIKCEQNLGHDTMYWYKQDSKKFLKIMFSYNNKELIINETVPNRFSPKSPDKAHLNLHINSLELGDSAVYFCASSQDGKLFFGSGTQLSVL.

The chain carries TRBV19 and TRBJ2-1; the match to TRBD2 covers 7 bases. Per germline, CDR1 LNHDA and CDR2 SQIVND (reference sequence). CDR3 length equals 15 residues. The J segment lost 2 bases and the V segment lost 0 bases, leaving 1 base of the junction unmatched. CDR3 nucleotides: TGTGCCAGTAGTATAGATGGGGGGGCCTACAATGAGCAGTTCTTC. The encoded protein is CASSIDGGAYNEQFF.

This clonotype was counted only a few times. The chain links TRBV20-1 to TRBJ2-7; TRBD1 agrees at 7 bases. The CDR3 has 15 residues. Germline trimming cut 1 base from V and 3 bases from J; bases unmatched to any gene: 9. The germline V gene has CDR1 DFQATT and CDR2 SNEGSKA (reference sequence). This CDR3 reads CSARGRQGESYEQYF. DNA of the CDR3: TGCAGTGCTAGAGGAAGGCAGGGGGAAAGCTACGAGCAGTACTTC.

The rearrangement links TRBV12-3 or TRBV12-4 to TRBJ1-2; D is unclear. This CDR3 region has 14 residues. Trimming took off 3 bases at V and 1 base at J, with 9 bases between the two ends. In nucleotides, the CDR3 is TGTGCCAGCAGTTTTTGGGATAGTAACTATGGCTACACCTTC. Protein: CASSFWDSNYGYTF.

In DNA, the CDR3 is TGTGCCAGCAGTTGGAGGGTAGGCAATCAGCCCCAGCATTTT. It is translated as CASSWRVGNQPQHF. The chain is built from TRBV12-3 or TRBV12-4 and TRBJ1-5; D is ambiguous. The V end was cut by 4 bases, the J end by 2 bases, with 9 bases between. The CDR3 consists of 14 residues.

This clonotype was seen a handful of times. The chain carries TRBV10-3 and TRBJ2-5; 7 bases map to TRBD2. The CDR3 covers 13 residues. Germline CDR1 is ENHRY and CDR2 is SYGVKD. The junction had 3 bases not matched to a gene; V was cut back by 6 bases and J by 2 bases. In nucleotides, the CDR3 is TGTGCCATCAGCGGGGGGTTACAAGAGACCCAGTACTTC. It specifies CAISGGLQETQYF.

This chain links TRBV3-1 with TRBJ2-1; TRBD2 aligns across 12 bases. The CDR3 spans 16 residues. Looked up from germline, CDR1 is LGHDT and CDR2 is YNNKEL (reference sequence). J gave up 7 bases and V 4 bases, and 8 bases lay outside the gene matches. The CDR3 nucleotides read TGTGCCAGCAGCCGCCCCGGGACTAGCGGGTCTAATGAGCAGTTCTTC. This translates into CASSRPGTSGSNEQFF.

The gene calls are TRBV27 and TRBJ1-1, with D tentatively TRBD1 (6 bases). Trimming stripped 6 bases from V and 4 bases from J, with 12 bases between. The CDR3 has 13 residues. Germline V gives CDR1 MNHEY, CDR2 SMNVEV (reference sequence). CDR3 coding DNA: TGTGCCAGCAGGATAGGGACAACCACTGAAGCTTTCTTT. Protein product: CASRIGTTTEAFF.

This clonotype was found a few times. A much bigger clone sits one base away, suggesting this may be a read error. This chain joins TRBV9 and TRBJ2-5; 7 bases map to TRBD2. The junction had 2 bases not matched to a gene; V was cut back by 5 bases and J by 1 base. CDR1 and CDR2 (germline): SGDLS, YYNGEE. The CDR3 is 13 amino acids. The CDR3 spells CASRASGQETQYF. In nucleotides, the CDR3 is TGTGCCAGCAGGGCTAGCGGCCAAGAGACCCAGTACTTC.

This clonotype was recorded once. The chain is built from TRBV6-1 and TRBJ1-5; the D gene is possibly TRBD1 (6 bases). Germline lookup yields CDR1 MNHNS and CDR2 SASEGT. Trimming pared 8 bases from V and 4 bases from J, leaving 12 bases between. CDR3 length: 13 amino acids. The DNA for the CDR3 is TGTGCCAGCCCGGGACAACGTAATCAGCCCCAGCATTTT. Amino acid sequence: CASPGQRNQPQHF.

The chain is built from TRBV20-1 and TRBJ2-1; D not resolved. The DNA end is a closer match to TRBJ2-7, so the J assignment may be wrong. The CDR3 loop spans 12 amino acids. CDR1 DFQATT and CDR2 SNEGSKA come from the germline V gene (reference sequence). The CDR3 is CSATFRDNEQYF. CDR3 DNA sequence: TGCAGTGCTACTTTCCGCGACAATGAGCAGTACTTC.

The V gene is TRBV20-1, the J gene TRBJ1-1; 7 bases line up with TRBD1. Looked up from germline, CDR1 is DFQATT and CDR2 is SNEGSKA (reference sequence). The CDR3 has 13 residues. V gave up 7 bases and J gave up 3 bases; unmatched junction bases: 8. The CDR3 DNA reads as TGCAGTGGAACAGGGGCGGCGGACACTGAAGCTTTCTTT. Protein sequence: CSGTGAADTEAFF.

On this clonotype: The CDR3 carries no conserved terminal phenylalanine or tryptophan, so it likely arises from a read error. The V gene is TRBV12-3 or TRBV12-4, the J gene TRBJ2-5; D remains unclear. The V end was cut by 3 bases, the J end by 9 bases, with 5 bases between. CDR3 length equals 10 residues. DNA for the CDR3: TGTGCCAGCAGTTTGGCAGCCCAGTACTTA. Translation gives CASSLAAQYL.

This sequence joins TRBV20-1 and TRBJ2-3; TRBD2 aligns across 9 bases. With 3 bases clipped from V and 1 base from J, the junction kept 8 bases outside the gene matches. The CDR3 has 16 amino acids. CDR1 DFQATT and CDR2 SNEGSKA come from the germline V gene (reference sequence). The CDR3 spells CSASGDPSGGTDTQYF. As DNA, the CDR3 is TGCAGTGCTAGCGGCGATCCTAGCGGGGGCACAGATACGCAGTATTTT.

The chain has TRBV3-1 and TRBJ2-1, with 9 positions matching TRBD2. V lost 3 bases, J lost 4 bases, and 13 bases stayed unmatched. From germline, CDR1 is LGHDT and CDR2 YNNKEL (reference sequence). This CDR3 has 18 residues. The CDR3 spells CASSHPTNLAGKYNEQFF. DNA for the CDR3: TGTGCCAGCAGCCATCCCACTAATCTAGCGGGAAAATACAATGAGCAGTTCTTC.

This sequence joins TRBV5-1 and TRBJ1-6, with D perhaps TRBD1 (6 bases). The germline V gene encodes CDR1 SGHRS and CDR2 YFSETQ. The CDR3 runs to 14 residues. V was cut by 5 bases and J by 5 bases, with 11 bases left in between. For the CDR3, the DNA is TGCGCCAGCAGACAGGGAGGGCATAATTCACCCCTCCACTTT. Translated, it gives CASRQGGHNSPLHF. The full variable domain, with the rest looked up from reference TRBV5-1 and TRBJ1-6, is KAGVTQTPRYLIKTRGQQVTLSCSPISGHRSVSWYQQTPGQGLQFLFEYFSETQRNKGNFPGRFSGRQFSNSRSEMNVSTLELGDSALYLCASRQGGHNSPLHFGNGTRLTVT.